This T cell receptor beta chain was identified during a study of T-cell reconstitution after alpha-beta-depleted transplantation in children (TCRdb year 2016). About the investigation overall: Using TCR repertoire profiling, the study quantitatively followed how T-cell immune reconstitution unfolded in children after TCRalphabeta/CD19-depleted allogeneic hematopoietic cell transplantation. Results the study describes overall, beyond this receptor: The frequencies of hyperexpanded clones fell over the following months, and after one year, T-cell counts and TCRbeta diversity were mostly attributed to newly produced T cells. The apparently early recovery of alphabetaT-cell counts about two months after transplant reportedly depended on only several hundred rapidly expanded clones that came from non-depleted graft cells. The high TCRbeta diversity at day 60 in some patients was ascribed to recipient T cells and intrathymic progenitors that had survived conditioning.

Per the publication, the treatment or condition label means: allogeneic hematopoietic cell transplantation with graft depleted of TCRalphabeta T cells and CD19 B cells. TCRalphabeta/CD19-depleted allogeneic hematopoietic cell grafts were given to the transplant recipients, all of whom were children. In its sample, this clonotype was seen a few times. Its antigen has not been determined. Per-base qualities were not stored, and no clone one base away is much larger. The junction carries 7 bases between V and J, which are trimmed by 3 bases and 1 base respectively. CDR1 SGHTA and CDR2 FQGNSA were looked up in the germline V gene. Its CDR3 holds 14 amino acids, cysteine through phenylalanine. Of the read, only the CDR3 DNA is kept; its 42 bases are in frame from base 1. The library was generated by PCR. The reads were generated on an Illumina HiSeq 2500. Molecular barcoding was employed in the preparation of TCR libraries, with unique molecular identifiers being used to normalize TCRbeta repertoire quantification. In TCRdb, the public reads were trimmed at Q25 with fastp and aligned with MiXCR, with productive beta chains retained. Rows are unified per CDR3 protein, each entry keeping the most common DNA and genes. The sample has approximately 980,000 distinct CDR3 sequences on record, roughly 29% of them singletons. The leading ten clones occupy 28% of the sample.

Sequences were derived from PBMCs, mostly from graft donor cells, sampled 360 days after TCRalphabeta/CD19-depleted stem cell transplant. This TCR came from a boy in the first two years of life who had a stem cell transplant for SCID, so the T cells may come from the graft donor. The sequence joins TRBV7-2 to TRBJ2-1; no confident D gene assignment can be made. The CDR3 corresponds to CASSFAASYNEQFF. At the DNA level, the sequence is TGTGCCAGCAGCTTCGCGGCTTCCTACAATGAGCAGTTCTTC.